The entry below gives a single TCR beta chain sequence along with its context. Its antigen is still unknown. V was pared by 0 bases and J by 0 bases, with 7 bases between. CDR3 length: 14 residues. Germline loops: CDR1 SGDLS, CDR2 YYNGEE. The time point here: peripheral blood 6 weeks after treatment start. The patients had locally advanced or metastatic urothelial carcinoma. The sample is drawn from a study of PD-L1 blockade in urothelial cancer. About the study: Study patients had been treated with 0 to 3 previous chemotherapy regimens. T cells numbered a median of around 150,000 in the blood samples. Study results and limitations: Clonality of blood TCR below the median before treatment predicted better survival.

Assay used: immunoSEQ multiplex PCR; TCRdb lists only in-frame clones, some missing. Of tens of thousands of clones listed, about nine tenths were seen once; the top ten hold roughly 12%. This receptor was identified in a man aged 55 to 69 with urothelial cancer. The material was PBMCs, obtained around atezolizumab (anti-PD-L1) treatment. The gene calls are TRBV9 and TRBJ2-7; D possibly corresponds to TRBD1 (5 bases). The CDR3 here is CASSVEGLSYEQYF. The CDR3 coding sequence is TGTGCCAGCAGCGTAGAGGGGCTCTCCTACGAGCAGTACTTC.